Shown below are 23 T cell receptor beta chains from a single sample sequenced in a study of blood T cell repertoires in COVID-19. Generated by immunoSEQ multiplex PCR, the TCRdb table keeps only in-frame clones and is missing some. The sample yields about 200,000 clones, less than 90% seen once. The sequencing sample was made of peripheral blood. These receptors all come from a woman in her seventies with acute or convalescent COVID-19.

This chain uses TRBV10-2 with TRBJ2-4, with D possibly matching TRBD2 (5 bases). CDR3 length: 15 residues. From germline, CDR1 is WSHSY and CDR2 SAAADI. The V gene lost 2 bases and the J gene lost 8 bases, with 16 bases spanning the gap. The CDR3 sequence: CASSERLGGLDIQYF. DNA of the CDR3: TGCGCCAGCAGTGAGCGGCTAGGCGGGCTCGACATTCAGTACTTC.

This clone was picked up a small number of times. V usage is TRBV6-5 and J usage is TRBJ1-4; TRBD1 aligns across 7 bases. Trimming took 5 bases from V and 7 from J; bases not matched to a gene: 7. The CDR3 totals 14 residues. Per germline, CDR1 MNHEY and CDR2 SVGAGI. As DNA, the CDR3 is TGTGCCAGCAGTCGACAGGGTGGAGGTGAAAAACTGTTTTTT. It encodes CASSRQGGGEKLFF.

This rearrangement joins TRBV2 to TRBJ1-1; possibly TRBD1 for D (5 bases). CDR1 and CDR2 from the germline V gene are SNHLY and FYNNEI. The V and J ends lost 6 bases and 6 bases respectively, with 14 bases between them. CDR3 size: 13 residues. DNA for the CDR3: TGTGCCAGCAGCGCGACTGGAGGGGCTGAAGCTTTCTTT. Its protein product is CASSATGGAEAFF.

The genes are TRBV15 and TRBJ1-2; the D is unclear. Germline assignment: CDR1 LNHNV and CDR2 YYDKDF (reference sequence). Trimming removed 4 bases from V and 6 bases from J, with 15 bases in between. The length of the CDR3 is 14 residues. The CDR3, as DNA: TGTGCCACCAGCATTAACAGACTAGGGCATGGCTACACCTTC. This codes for CATSINRLGHGYTF.

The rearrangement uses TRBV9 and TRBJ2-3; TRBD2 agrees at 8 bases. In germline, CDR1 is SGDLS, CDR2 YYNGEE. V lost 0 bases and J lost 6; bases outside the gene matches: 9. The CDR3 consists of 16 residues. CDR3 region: CASSVGNSGTGDTQYF. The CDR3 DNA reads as TGTGCCAGCAGCGTAGGGAATAGCGGGACTGGGGATACGCAGTATTTT.

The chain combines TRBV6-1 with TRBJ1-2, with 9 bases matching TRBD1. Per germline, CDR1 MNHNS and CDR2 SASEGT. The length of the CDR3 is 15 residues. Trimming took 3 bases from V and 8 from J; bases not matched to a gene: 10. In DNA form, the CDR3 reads TGTGCCAGCAGTGACGTGGGACAGGGACGATGGGGCTACACCTTC. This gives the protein CASSDVGQGRWGYTF.

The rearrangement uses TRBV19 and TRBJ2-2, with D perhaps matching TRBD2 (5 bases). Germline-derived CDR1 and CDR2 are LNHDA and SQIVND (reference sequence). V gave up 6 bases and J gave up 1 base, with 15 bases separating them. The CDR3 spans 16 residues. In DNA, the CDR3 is TGTGCCAGTAGGATGGGCGGGCAGGTGAACACCGGGGAGCTGTTTTTT. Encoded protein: CASRMGGQVNTGELFF. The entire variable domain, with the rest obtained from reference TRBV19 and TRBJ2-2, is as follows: DGGITQSPKYLFRKEGQNVTLSCEQNLNHDAMYWYRQDPGQGLRLIYYSQIVNDFQKGDIAEGYSVSREKKESFPLTVTSAQKNPTAFYLCASRMGGQVNTGELFFGEGSRLTVL.

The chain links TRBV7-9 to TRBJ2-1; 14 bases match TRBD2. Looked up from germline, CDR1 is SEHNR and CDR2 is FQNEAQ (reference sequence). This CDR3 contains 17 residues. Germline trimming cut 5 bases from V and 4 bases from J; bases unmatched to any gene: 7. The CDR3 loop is CASSPTSGGAGYNEQFF. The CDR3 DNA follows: TGTGCCAGCAGCCCGACTAGCGGGGGGGCGGGTTACAATGAGCAGTTCTTC. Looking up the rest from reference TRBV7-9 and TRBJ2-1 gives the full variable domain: DTGVSQNPRHKITKRGQNVTFRCDPISEHNRLYWYRQTLGQGPEFLTYFQNEAQLEKSRLLSDRFSAERPKGSFSTLEIQRTEQGDSAMYLCASSPTSGGAGYNEQFFGPGTRLTVL.

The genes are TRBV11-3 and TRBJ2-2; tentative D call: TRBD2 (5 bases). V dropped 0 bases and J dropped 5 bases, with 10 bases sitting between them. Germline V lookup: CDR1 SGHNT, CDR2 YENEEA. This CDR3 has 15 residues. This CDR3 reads CASSLESGVTGELFF. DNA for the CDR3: TGTGCCAGCAGCTTAGAATCCGGGGTTACCGGGGAGCTGTTTTTT.

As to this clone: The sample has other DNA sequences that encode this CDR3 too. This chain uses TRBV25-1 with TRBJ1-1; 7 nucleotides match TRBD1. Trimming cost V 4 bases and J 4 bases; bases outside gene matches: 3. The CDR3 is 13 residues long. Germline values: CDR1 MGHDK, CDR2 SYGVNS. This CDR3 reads CASSGQGGTEAFF. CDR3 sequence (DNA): TGTGCCAGCAGTGGGCAGGGGGGCACTGAAGCTTTCTTT.

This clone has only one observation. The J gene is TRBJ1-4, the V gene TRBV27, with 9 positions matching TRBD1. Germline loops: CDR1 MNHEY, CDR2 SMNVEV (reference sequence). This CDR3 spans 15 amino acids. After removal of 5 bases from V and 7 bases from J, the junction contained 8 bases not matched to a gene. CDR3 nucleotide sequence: TGTGCCAGCAGTCCACAGGGGGCGCGAGTTGAAAAACTGTTTTTT. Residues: CASSPQGARVEKLFF.

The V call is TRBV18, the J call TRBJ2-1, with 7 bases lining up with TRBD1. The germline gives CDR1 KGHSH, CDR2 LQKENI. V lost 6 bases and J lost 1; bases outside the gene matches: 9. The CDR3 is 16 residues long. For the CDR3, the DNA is TGTGCCAGCTCTCAAAACAGGGGTAGGTCCTACAATGAGCAGTTCTTC. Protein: CASSQNRGRSYNEQFF.

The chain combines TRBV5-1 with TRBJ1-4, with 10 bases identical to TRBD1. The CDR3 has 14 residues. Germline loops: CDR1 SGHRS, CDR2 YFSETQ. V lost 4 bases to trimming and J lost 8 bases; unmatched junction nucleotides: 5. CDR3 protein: CASSTGQGDEKLFF. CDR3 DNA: TGCGCCAGCAGCACCGGACAGGGGGACGAAAAACTGTTTTTT.

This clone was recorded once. Here the CDR3 DNA reads TGTGCCACCAGTGAGCGCATTTTTAATCAGCCCCAGCATTTT. Amino acid sequence: CATSERIFNQPQHF. V usage is TRBV24-1 and J usage is TRBJ1-5; D gene ambiguous. The CDR3 extends over 14 amino acids. V lost 4 bases to trimming and J lost 4 bases, with 10 bases between them. Germline V gene lookup returns CDR1 KGHDR and CDR2 SFDVKD.

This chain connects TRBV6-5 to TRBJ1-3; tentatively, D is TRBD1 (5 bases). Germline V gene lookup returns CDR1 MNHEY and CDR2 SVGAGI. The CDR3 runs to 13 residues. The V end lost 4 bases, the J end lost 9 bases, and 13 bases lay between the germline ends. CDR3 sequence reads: CASSSGPLGTIYF. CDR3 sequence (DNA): TGTGCCAGCAGTTCAGGGCCCCTTGGCACCATATATTTT.

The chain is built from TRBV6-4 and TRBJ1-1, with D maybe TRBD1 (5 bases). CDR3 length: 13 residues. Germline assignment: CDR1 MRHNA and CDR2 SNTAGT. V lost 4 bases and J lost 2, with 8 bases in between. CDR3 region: CASSVDSNTEAFF. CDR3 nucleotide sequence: TGTGCCAGCAGTGTTGACAGCAACACTGAAGCTTTCTTT.

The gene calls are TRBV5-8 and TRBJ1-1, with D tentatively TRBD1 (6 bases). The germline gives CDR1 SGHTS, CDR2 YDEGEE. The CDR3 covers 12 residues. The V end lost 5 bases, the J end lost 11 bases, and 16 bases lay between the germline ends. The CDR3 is CASSQKGGAAFF. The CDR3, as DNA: TGTGCCAGCAGTCAAAAAGGGGGGGCGGCTTTCTTT.

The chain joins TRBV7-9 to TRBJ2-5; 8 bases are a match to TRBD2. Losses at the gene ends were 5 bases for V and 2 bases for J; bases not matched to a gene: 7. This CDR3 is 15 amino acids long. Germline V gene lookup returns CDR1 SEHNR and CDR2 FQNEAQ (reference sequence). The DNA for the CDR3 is TGTGCCAGCAGCACTTTTGGGACTAGGCAAGAGACCCAGTACTTC. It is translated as CASSTFGTRQETQYF.

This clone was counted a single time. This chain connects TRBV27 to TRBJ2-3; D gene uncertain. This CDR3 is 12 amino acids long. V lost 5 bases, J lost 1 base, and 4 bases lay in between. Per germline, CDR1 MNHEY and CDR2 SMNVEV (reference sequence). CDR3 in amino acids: CASSLGTDTQYF. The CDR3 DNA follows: TGTGCCAGCAGTCTCGGCACAGATACGCAGTATTTT.

This chain's CDR3 is CASATGPNQPQHF. CDR3 in DNA: TGTGCCAGCGCGACAGGGCCAAATCAGCCCCAGCATTTT. V and J are TRBV6-5 and TRBJ1-5; 7 nucleotides line up with TRBD1. J lost 4 bases, V lost 8 bases, and 5 bases had no gene match. Germline V gene data show CDR1 as MNHEY and CDR2 as SVGAGI. The CDR3 consists of 13 residues.

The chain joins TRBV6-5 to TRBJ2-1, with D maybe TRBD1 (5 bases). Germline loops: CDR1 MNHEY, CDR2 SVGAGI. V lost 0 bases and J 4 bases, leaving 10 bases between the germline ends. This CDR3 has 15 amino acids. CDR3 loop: CASSYSRQGYNEQFF. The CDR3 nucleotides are TGTGCCAGCAGTTACTCGAGGCAGGGATACAATGAGCAGTTCTTC.

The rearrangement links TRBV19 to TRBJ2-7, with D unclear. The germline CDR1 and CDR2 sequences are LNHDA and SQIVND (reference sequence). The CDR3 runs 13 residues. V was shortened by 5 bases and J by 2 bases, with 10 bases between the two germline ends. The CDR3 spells CASSRQTTYEQYF. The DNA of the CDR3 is TGTGCCAGTAGTCGTCAAACTACCTACGAGCAGTACTTC.

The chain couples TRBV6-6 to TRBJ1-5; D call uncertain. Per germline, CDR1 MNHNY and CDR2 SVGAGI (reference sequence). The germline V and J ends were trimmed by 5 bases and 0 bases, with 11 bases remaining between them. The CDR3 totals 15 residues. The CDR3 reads CASSIDGFSNQPQHF. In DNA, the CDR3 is TGTGCCAGCAGTATAGATGGTTTTAGCAATCAGCCCCAGCATTTT.